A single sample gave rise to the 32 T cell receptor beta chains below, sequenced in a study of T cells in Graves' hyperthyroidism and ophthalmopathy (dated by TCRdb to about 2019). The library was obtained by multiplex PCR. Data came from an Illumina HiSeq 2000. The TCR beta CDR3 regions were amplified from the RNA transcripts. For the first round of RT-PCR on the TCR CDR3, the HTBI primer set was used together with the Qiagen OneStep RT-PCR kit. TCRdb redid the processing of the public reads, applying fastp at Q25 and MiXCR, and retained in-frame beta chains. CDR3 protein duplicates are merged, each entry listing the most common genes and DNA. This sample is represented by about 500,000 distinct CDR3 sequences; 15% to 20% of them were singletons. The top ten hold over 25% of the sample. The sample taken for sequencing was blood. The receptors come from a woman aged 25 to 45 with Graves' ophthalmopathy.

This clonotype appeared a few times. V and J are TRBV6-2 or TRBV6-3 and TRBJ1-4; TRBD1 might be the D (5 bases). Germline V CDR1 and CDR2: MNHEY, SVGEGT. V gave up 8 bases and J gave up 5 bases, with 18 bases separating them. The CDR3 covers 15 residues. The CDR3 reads CASRQKGAGNEKLFF. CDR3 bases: TGTGCCAGCCGACAGAAGGGCGCGGGAAATGAAAAACTGTTTTTT.

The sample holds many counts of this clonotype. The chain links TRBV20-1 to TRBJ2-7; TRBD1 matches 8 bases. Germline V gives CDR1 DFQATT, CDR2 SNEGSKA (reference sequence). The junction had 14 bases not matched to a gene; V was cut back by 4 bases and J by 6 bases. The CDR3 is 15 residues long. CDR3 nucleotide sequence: TGCAGTGCTATTCGCGGGACAGGAACTAATGGCGAGCAGTACTTC. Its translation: CSAIRGTGTNGEQYF.

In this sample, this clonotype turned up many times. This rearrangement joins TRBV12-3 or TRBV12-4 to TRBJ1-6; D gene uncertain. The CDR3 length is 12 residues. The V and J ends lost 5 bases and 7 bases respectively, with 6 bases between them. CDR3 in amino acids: CASSAPNSPLHF. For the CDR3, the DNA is TGTGCCAGCAGTGCCCCGAATTCACCCCTCCACTTT.

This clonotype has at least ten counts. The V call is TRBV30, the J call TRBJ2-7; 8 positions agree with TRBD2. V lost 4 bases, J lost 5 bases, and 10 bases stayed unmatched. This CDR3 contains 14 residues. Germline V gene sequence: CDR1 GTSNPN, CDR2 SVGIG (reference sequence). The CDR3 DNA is TGTGCCTGGAACCAGCTAGCGGGCGCCAACGAGCAGTACTTC. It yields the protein CAWNQLAGANEQYF.

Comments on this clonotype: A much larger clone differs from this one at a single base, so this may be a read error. The chain's CDR3 is CATSEIQGEAFF. CDR3 coding DNA: TGTGCCACCAGTGAGATTCAAGGTGAAGCTTTCTTT. J is TRBJ1-1 and V is TRBV6-1, with no clear D. Per the germline V gene, CDR1 is MNHNS and CDR2 is SASEGT. The CDR3 extends over 12 amino acids.

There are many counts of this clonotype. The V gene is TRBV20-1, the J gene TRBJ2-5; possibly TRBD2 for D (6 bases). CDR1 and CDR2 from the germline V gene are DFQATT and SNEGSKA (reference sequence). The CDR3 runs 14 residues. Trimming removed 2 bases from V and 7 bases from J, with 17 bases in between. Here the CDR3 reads CSARSWRDYVTQYF. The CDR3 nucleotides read TGCAGTGCTAGATCCTGGCGGGATTATGTGACCCAGTACTTC.

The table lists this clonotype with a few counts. DNA of the CDR3: TGCGCCAGCAGCTTGGTGAGCGGGAGAGGGAATGAGCAGTTCTTC. Translating it yields CASSLVSGRGNEQFF. The chain has TRBV5-1 and TRBJ2-1; 8 nucleotides align to TRBD2. J lost 7 bases, V lost 0 bases, and 6 bases had no gene match. The CDR3 is 15 amino acids. CDR1 and CDR2 from the germline V gene are SGHRS and YFSETQ.

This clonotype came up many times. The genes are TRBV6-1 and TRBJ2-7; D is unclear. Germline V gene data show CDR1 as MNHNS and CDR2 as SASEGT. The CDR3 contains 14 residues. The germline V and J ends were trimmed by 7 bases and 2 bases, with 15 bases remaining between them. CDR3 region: CASTTLERAYEQYF. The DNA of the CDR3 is TGTGCCAGCACCACCTTAGAACGTGCCTACGAGCAGTACTTC.

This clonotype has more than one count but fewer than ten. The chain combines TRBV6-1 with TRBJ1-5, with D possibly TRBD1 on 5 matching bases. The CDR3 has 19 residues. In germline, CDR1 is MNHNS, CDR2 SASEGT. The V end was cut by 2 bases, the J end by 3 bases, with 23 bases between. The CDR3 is CASSEYPPLGGVINQPQHF. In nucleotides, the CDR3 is TGTGCCAGCAGTGAATACCCACCGCTCGGGGGGGTTATCAATCAGCCCCAGCATTTT.

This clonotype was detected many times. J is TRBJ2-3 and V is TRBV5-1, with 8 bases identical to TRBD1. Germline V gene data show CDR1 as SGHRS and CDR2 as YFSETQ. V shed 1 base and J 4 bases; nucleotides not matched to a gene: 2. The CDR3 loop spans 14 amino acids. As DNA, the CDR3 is TGCGCCAGCAGCTTGTCAGGGGGCCCAGATACGCAGTATTTT. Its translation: CASSLSGGPDTQYF.

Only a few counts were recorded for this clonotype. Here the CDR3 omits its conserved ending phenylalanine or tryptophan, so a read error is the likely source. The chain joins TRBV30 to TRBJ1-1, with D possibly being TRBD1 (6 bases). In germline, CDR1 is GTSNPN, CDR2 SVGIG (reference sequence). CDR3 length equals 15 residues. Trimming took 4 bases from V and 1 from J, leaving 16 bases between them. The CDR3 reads CAWITRGHWNTEAFL. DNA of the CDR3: TGTGCCTGGATCACCCGGGGACACTGGAACACTGAAGCTTTCCTT.

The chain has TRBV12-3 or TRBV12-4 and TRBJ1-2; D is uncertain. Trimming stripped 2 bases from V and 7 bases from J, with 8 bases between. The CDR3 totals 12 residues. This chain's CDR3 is CASSLWVTGYTF. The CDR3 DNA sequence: TGTGCCAGCAGTTTATGGGTTACTGGCTACACCTTC.

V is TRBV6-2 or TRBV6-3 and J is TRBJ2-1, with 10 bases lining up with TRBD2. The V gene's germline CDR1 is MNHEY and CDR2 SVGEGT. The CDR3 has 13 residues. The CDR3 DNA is TGTACCTCCCAACTAGCGGGGAACAATGAGCAGTTCTTC. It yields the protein CTSQLAGNNEQFF.

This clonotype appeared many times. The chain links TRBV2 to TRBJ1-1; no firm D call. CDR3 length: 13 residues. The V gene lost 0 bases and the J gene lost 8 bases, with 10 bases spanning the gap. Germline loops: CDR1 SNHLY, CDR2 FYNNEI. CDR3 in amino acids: CASSEADAGEAFF. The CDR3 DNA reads TGTGCCAGCAGTGAAGCCGATGCAGGAGAAGCTTTCTTT.

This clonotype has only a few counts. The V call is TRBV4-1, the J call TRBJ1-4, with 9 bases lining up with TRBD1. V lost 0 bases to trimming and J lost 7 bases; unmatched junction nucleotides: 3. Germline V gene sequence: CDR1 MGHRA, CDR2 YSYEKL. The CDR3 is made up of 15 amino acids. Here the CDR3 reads CASSQEGTGTEKLFF. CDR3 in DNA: TGCGCCAGCAGCCAAGAAGGGACAGGGACTGAAAAACTGTTTTTT.

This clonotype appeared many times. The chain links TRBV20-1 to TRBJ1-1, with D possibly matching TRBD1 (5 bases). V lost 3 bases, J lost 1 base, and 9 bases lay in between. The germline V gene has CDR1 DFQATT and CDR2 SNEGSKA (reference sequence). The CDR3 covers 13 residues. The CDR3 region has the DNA TGCAGTGCTAGTGGGGGGTCGAACACTGAAGCTTTCTTT. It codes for CSASGGSNTEAFF.

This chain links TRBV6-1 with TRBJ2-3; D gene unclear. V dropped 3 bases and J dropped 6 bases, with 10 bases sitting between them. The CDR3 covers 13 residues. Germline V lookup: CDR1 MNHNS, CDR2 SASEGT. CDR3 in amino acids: CASSEEIRDTQYF. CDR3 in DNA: TGTGCCAGCAGTGAGGAGATTAGGGATACGCAGTATTTT.

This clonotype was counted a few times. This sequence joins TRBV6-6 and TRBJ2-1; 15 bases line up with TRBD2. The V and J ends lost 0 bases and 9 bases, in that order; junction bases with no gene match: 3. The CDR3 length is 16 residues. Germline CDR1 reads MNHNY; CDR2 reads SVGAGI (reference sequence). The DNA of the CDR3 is TGTGCCAGCAGTTACTCGACGGGACTAGCGGGAGGTGAGCAGTTCTTC. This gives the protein CASSYSTGLAGGEQFF.

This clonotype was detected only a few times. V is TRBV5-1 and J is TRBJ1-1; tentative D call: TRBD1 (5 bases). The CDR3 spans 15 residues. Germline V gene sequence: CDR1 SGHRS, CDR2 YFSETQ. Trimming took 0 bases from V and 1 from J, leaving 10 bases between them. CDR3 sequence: CASSLGWGGNTEAFF. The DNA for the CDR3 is TGCGCCAGCAGCTTGGGCTGGGGGGGGAACACTGAAGCTTTCTTT.

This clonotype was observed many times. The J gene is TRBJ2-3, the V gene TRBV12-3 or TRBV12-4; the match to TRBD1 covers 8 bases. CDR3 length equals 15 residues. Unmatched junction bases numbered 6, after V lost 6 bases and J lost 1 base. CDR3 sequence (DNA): TGTGCCAGCAGGCTCGGGGGACAGGGCACAGATACGCAGTATTTT. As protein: CASRLGGQGTDTQYF.

As DNA, the CDR3 is TGTGCCAGCAGCTCACAGGGGAGCGGTCAGCCCCAGCATTTT. Translation: CASSSQGSGQPQHF. This sequence joins TRBV7-9 and TRBJ1-5; 7 bases map to TRBD1. From germline, CDR1 is SEHNR and CDR2 FQNEAQ (reference sequence). The CDR3 is 14 amino acids. The trim removed 4 bases at V and 6 bases at J, leaving 6 bases unmatched.

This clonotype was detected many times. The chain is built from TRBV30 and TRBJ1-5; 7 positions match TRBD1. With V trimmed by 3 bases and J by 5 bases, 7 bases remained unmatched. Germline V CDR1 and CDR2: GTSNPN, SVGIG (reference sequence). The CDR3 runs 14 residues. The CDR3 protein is CAWSRPGGDQPQHF. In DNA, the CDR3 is TGTGCCTGGAGCCGACCAGGGGGGGATCAGCCCCAGCATTTT. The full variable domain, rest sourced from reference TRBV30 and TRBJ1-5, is SQTIHQWPATLVQPVGSPLSLECTVEGTSNPNLYWYRQAAGRGLQLLFYSVGIGQISSEVPQNLSASRPQDRQFILSSKKLLLSDSGFYLCAWSRPGGDQPQHFGDGTRLSIL.

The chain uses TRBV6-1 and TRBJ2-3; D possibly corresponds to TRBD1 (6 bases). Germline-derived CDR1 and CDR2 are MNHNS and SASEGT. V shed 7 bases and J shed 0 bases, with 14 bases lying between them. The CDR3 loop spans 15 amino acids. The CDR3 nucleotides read TGTGCCAGCAATCCACAGGGACCTAGCACAGATACGCAGTATTTT. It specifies CASNPQGPSTDTQYF.

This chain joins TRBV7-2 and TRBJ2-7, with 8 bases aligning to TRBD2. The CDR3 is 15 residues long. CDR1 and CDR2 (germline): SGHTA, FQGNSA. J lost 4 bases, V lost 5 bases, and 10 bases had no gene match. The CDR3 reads CASSPGGGRRYEQYF. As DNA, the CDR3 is TGTGCCAGCAGCCCTGGGGGCGGGAGGCGGTACGAGCAGTACTTC.

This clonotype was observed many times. The CDR3 DNA reads as TGTGCCAGCAGCTTATCTAGCGCAAGTTACGAGCAGTACTTC. Protein: CASSLSSASYEQYF. The rearrangement uses TRBV7-8 and TRBJ2-7; possibly TRBD2 for D (6 bases). CDR3 length equals 14 residues. Germline CDR1 and CDR2: SGHVS and FQNEAQ. The V gene lost 2 bases and the J gene lost 4 bases, with 12 bases spanning the gap.

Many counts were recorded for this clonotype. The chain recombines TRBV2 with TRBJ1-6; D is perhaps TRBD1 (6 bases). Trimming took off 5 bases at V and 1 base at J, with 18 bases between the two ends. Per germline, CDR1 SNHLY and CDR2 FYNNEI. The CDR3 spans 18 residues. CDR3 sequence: CASSPSGLTGSYNSPLHF. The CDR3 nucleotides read TGTGCCAGCAGTCCGAGCGGTTTGACAGGATCCTATAATTCACCCCTCCACTTT.

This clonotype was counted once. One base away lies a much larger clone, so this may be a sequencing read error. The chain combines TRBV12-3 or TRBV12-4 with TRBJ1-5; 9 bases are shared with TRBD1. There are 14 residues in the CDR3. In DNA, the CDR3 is TGTGACAGCAGGAGGACAGGGGAGAATCAGCCCCAGCATTTT. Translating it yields CDSRRTGENQPQHF.

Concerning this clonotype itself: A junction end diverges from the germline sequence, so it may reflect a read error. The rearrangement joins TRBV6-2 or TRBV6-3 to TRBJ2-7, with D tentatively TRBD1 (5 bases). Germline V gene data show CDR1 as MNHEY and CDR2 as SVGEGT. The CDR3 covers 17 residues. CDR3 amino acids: CASSQKPPADSSYEQYF. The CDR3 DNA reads TGCGCCAGCAGCCAAAAACCCCCGGCAGACAGCTCCTACGAGCAGTACTTC.

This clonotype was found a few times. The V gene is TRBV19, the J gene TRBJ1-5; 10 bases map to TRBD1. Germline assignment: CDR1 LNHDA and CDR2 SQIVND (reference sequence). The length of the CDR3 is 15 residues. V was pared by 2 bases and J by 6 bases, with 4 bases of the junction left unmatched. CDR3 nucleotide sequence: TGTGCCAGTAGTATAACGACAGGGGGCTTTCAGCCCCAGCATTTT. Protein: CASSITTGGFQPQHF.

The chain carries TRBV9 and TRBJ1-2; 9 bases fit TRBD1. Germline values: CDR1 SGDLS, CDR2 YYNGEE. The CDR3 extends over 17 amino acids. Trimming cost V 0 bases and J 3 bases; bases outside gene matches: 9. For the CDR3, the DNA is TGTGCCAGCAGCGTAGCCCCGCCGGACAGGGGATACTATGGCTACACCTTC. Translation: CASSVAPPDRGYYGYTF.

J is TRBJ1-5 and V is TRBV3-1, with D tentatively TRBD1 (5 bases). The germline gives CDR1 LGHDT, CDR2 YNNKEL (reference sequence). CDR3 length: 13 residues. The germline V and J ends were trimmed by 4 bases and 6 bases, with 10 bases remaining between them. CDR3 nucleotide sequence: TGTGCCAGCAGCCCAAGCAGGGCTCAGCCCCAGCATTTT. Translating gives CASSPSRAQPQHF.

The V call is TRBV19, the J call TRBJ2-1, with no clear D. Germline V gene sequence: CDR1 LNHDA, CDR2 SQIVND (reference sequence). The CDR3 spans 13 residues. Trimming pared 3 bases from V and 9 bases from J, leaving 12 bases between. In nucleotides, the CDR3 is TGTGCCAGTAGTATGGATAGCCCTACTGAGCAGTTCTTC. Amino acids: CASSMDSPTEQFF.